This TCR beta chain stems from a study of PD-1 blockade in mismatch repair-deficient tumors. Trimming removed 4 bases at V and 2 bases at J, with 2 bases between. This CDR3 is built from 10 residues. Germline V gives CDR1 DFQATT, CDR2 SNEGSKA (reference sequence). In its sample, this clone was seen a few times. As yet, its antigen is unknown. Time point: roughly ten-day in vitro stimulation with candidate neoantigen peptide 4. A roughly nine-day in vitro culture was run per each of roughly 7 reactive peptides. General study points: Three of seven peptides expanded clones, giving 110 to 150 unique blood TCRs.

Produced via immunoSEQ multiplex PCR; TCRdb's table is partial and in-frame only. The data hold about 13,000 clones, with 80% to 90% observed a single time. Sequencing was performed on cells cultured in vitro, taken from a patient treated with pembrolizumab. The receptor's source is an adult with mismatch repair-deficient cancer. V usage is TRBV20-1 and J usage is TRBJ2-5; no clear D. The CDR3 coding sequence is TGCAGTGCTATTCAAGAGACCCAGTACTTC. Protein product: CSAIQETQYF.